A selection of T cell receptor beta chains follows, all from one sample in a study of blood T cell repertoires in COVID-19. Assay: immunoSEQ multiplex PCR; the TCRdb copy retains only in-frame clones and omits some. The table has 88,000 or so clones, about 86% seen once. The specimen sequenced was peripheral blood. Receptors originate from a man in his sixties with acute or convalescent COVID-19. The CDR3 runs from the conserved cysteine through the conserved F or W. A D gene is named only where the DNA matches it firmly. Some rows mark clone size as missing; the rest say once, few, many or name a class of expanded clone.

j_call: TRBJ2-7; d_call: TRBD2; clone_size: NA; v_call: TRBV10-3; cdr3_aa: CAISEGTSGKLSEQYF; cdr3_nt: TGTGCCATCAGTGAGGGGACTAGCGGGAAGCTTAGCGAGCAGTACTTC
j_call: TRBJ2-7; d_call: NA; clone_size: NA; v_call: TRBV30; cdr3_aa: CAWSPGTYEQYF; cdr3_nt: TGTGCCTGGAGCCCGGGTACCTACGAGCAGTACTTC
j_call: TRBJ1-1; d_call: NA; clone_size: NA; v_call: TRBV28; cdr3_aa: CASSLSSGQLNTEAFF; cdr3_nt: TGTGCCAGCAGTTTAAGTAGTGGACAGTTGAACACTGAAGCTTTCTTT
j_call: TRBJ2-7; d_call: NA; clone_size: NA; v_call: TRBV9; cdr3_aa: CASSVVPGGSYEQYF; cdr3_nt: TGTGCCAGCAGCGTCGTTCCAGGGGGGTCCTACGAGCAGTACTTC
j_call: TRBJ1-4; d_call: TRBD1; clone_size: NA; v_call: TRBV7-2; cdr3_aa: CASSLDRGNEKLFF; cdr3_nt: TGTGCCAGCAGCTTAGACAGGGGAAACGAAAAACTGTTTTTT
j_call: TRBJ2-1; d_call: TRBD1; clone_size: NA; v_call: TRBV5-1; cdr3_aa: CASDPGQGRSSYNEQFF; cdr3_nt: TGCGCCAGCGATCCGGGACAGGGTCGAAGCTCCTACAATGAGCAGTTCTTC
j_call: TRBJ1-4; d_call: NA; clone_size: NA; v_call: TRBV7-2; cdr3_aa: CASSLQAATNEKLFF; cdr3_nt: TGTGCCAGCAGCTTACAGGCAGCAACTAATGAAAAACTGTTTTTT
j_call: TRBJ1-4; d_call: TRBD1; clone_size: NA; v_call: TRBV15; cdr3_aa: CATSRTQGGDEKLFF; cdr3_nt: TGTGCCACCAGCCGGACACAGGGGGGGGATGAAAAACTGTTTTTT
j_call: TRBJ2-1; d_call: NA; clone_size: NA; v_call: TRBV7-2; cdr3_aa: CASSIRGPSGLNEQFF; cdr3_nt: TGTGCCAGCAGTATACGCGGGCCGAGCGGTTTGAATGAGCAGTTCTTC
j_call: TRBJ1-2; d_call: NA; clone_size: NA; v_call: TRBV5-5; cdr3_aa: CASSPHPGGDGYTF; cdr3_nt: TGTGCCAGCAGCCCGCACCCGGGGGGCGATGGCTACACCTTC
j_call: TRBJ2-2; d_call: TRBD1; clone_size: NA; v_call: TRBV12-3/TRBV12-4; cdr3_aa: CASRDRGTGELFF; cdr3_nt: TGTGCCAGCCGGGACAGAGGTACCGGGGAGCTGTTTTTT
j_call: TRBJ2-2; d_call: TRBD2; clone_size: NA; v_call: TRBV5-4; cdr3_aa: CASSPGGAGWLPGELFF; cdr3_nt: TGTGCCAGCAGCCCGGGAGGGGCAGGGTGGTTGCCCGGGGAGCTGTTTTTT
j_call: TRBJ2-7; d_call: TRBD1; clone_size: NA; v_call: TRBV12-3/TRBV12-4; cdr3_aa: CASSFTGDGEQYF; cdr3_nt: TGTGCCAGCAGTTTCACAGGGGACGGCGAGCAGTACTTC
j_call: TRBJ1-1; d_call: NA; clone_size: NA; v_call: TRBV5-1; cdr3_aa: CASSLDGSRGFTEAFF; cdr3_nt: TGCGCCAGCAGCTTGGATGGCTCTCGGGGGTTCACTGAAGCTTTCTTT
j_call: TRBJ2-2; d_call: NA; clone_size: NA; v_call: TRBV5-1; cdr3_aa: CASRAGSSGRELFF; cdr3_nt: TGCGCCAGCAGGGCTGGGTCGTCAGGAAGGGAGCTGTTTTTT
j_call: TRBJ1-2; d_call: TRBD1; clone_size: few; v_call: TRBV5-6; cdr3_aa: CASSIRTGGFGGYTF; cdr3_nt: TGTGCCAGCAGCATAAGGACAGGGGGCTTCGGTGGCTACACCTTC
j_call: TRBJ1-5; d_call: NA; clone_size: NA; v_call: TRBV9; cdr3_aa: CASSPGQLNQPQHF; cdr3_nt: TGTGCCAGCAGCCCTGGACAGTTGAATCAGCCCCAGCATTTT
j_call: TRBJ1-2; d_call: NA; clone_size: NA; v_call: TRBV15; cdr3_aa: CATSRDRPNYGYTF; cdr3_nt: TGTGCCACCAGCAGAGATCGTCCGAACTATGGCTACACCTTC
j_call: TRBJ1-2; d_call: NA; clone_size: NA; v_call: TRBV7-3; cdr3_aa: CASSPNAGDYGYTF; cdr3_nt: TGTGCCAGCAGCCCAAACGCCGGGGACTATGGCTACACCTTC
j_call: TRBJ2-2; d_call: TRBD1; clone_size: NA; v_call: TRBV11-3; cdr3_aa: CASSSGQGYGELFF; cdr3_nt: TGTGCCAGCAGCTCGGGACAGGGGTACGGGGAGCTGTTTTTT
j_call: TRBJ1-5; d_call: TRBD1; clone_size: NA; v_call: TRBV2; cdr3_aa: CASSPGQLSNQPQHF; cdr3_nt: TGTGCCAGCAGCCCGGGACAGCTTAGCAATCAGCCCCAGCATTTT
j_call: TRBJ2-7; d_call: TRBD1; clone_size: NA; v_call: TRBV6-5; cdr3_aa: CASSRDRVYEQYF; cdr3_nt: TGTGCCAGCAGCCGGGACAGGGTGTACGAGCAGTACTTC
j_call: TRBJ1-2; d_call: NA; clone_size: NA; v_call: TRBV11-2; cdr3_aa: CASSLTPGRAGYGYTF; cdr3_nt: TGTGCCAGCAGCTTAACCCCCGGCAGGGCTGGCTATGGCTACACCTTC
j_call: TRBJ2-1; d_call: TRBD2; clone_size: NA; v_call: TRBV13; cdr3_aa: CASSPRHGLVGTTLYNEQFF; cdr3_nt: TGTGCCAGCAGCCCAAGACACGGCCTGGTAGGGACTACCCTCTACAATGAGCAGTTCTTC
j_call: TRBJ2-7; d_call: TRBD1; clone_size: once; v_call: TRBV4-1; cdr3_aa: CASSQEQTGGYEQYF; cdr3_nt: TGCGCCAGCAGCCAAGAACAAACAGGGGGCTACGAGCAGTACTTC
j_call: TRBJ2-7; d_call: TRBD2; clone_size: NA; v_call: TRBV5-1; cdr3_aa: CASSLALAGDNYEQYF; cdr3_nt: TGCGCCAGCAGCTTGGCACTAGCGGGAGACAATTACGAGCAGTACTTC
j_call: TRBJ2-5; d_call: TRBD1; clone_size: once; v_call: TRBV6-6; cdr3_aa: CASRSTGAETQYF; cdr3_nt: TGTGCCAGCAGGTCAACAGGGGCAGAGACCCAGTACTTC
j_call: TRBJ1-4; d_call: NA; clone_size: NA; v_call: TRBV12-3/TRBV12-4; cdr3_aa: CASSFGSRLFF; cdr3_nt: TGTGCCAGCAGTTTCGGGTCTAGACTGTTTTTT
j_call: TRBJ1-2; d_call: TRBD1; clone_size: many; v_call: TRBV2; cdr3_aa: CASRDGQGGYGYTF; cdr3_nt: TGTGCCAGCAGGGACGGACAGGGCGGCTATGGCTACACCTTC
j_call: TRBJ1-1; d_call: NA; clone_size: NA; v_call: TRBV4-3; cdr3_aa: CASSQDFNRDTEAFF; cdr3_nt: TGCGCCAGCAGCCAAGATTTTAACAGGGACACTGAAGCTTTCTTT
j_call: TRBJ2-3; d_call: NA; clone_size: NA; v_call: TRBV7-8; cdr3_aa: CASSLTDLATQYF; cdr3_nt: TGTGCCAGCAGCTTGACGGACCTAGCTACGCAGTATTTT
j_call: TRBJ1-1; d_call: NA; clone_size: NA; v_call: TRBV28; cdr3_aa: CASSLGRAEAFF; cdr3_nt: TGTGCCAGCAGTTTGGGCAGGGCTGAAGCTTTCTTT
j_call: TRBJ2-5; d_call: TRBD2; clone_size: NA; v_call: TRBV3-1/TRBV3-2; cdr3_aa: CASSLPSQLAGQETQYF; cdr3_nt: TGTGCCAGCAGCCTCCCTTCCCAACTAGCGGGTCAAGAGACCCAGTACTTC
j_call: TRBJ2-1; d_call: TRBD2; clone_size: NA; v_call: TRBV5-4; cdr3_aa: CASSVLAGDGEQFF; cdr3_nt: TGTGCCAGCAGTGTGCTAGCGGGAGATGGTGAGCAGTTCTTC
j_call: TRBJ1-4; d_call: TRBD1; clone_size: NA; v_call: TRBV27; cdr3_aa: CASSRQGGSNEKLFF; cdr3_nt: TGTGCCAGCAGTCGACAGGGGGGCTCTAATGAAAAACTGTTTTTT
j_call: TRBJ1-1; d_call: NA; clone_size: NA; v_call: TRBV12-3/TRBV12-4; cdr3_aa: CASSPFQGGEAFF; cdr3_nt: TGTGCCAGCAGTCCGTTCCAAGGGGGTGAAGCTTTCTTT
j_call: TRBJ1-2; d_call: NA; clone_size: NA; v_call: TRBV9; cdr3_aa: CASSLRSAANYGYTF; cdr3_nt: TGTGCCAGCAGCCTCCGTAGTGCCGCTAACTATGGCTACACCTTC
j_call: TRBJ2-7; d_call: TRBD1; clone_size: NA; v_call: TRBV5-6; cdr3_aa: CASSLTGAGEQYF; cdr3_nt: TGTGCCAGCAGCCTGACAGGGGCTGGGGAGCAGTACTTC
j_call: TRBJ2-7; d_call: TRBD1; clone_size: NA; v_call: TRBV19; cdr3_aa: CASSIDMGQGLGEQYF; cdr3_nt: TGTGCCAGTAGTATCGATATGGGACAGGGTTTGGGCGAGCAGTACTTC
j_call: TRBJ2-7; d_call: NA; clone_size: NA; v_call: TRBV3-1/TRBV3-2; cdr3_aa: CASSQGQATYEQYF; cdr3_nt: TGTGCCAGCAGCCAAGGGCAGGCAACCTACGAGCAGTACTTC
j_call: TRBJ1-1; d_call: NA; clone_size: NA; v_call: TRBV25-1; cdr3_aa: CASSQPGGEAFF; cdr3_nt: TGTGCCAGCAGTCAACCAGGAGGTGAAGCTTTCTTT
j_call: TRBJ1-1; d_call: TRBD1; clone_size: NA; v_call: TRBV9; cdr3_aa: CASSVEDRGNTEAFF; cdr3_nt: TGTGCCAGCAGCGTCGAGGACAGGGGGAACACTGAAGCTTTCTTT
j_call: TRBJ1-2; d_call: NA; clone_size: NA; v_call: TRBV20-1; cdr3_aa: CSAKTDYGYTF; cdr3_nt: TGCAGTGCGAAGACAGACTATGGCTACACCTTC
j_call: TRBJ1-1; d_call: NA; clone_size: NA; v_call: TRBV20-1; cdr3_aa: CSARVDTEAFF; cdr3_nt: TGCAGTGCTAGAGTAGACACTGAAGCTTTCTTT
j_call: TRBJ2-1; d_call: TRBD2; clone_size: NA; v_call: TRBV30; cdr3_aa: CAWSSGSRYNEQFF; cdr3_nt: TGTGCCTGGAGTAGCGGGAGCCGCTACAATGAGCAGTTCTTC
j_call: TRBJ1-1; d_call: NA; clone_size: NA; v_call: TRBV7-2; cdr3_aa: CASSLQGTPAFF; cdr3_nt: TGTGCCAGCAGCTTACAGGGGACGCCAGCTTTCTTT
j_call: TRBJ2-3; d_call: NA; clone_size: NA; v_call: TRBV19; cdr3_aa: CASSEGGGPSDTQYF; cdr3_nt: TGTGCCAGTAGTGAGGGGGGGGGCCCCTCAGATACGCAGTATTTT
j_call: TRBJ2-5; d_call: TRBD2; clone_size: NA; v_call: TRBV5-1; cdr3_aa: CASSREGETQYF; cdr3_nt: TGCGCCAGCAGCCGGGAGGGGGAGACCCAGTACTTC
j_call: TRBJ2-7; d_call: TRBD2; clone_size: NA; v_call: TRBV7-9; cdr3_aa: CASSLVGTIYEQYF; cdr3_nt: TGTGCCAGCAGCTTAGTTGGGACTATCTACGAGCAGTACTTC
j_call: TRBJ2-3; d_call: NA; clone_size: NA; v_call: TRBV7-3; cdr3_aa: CASSLSGGRTDTQYF; cdr3_nt: TGTGCCAGCAGCTTAAGCGGAGGGCGCACAGATACGCAGTATTTT
j_call: TRBJ1-5; d_call: NA; clone_size: once; v_call: TRBV2; cdr3_aa: CASSEQGPQPQHF; cdr3_nt: TGTGCCAGCAGTGAACAGGGTCCTCAGCCCCAGCATTTT
j_call: TRBJ2-3; d_call: NA; clone_size: NA; v_call: TRBV27; cdr3_aa: CASSLSYDLGDTQYF; cdr3_nt: TGTGCCAGCAGTTTATCTTATGACTTGGGAGATACGCAGTATTTT
j_call: TRBJ2-1; d_call: TRBD2; clone_size: NA; v_call: TRBV19; cdr3_aa: CASSILLAGVGSYNEQFF; cdr3_nt: TGTGCCAGTAGTATTCTACTAGCGGGAGTGGGGTCCTACAATGAGCAGTTCTTC
j_call: TRBJ1-1; d_call: TRBD1; clone_size: NA; v_call: TRBV2; cdr3_aa: CASRGSQGVTEAFF; cdr3_nt: TGTGCCAGCAGGGGGTCTCAGGGGGTCACTGAAGCTTTCTTT